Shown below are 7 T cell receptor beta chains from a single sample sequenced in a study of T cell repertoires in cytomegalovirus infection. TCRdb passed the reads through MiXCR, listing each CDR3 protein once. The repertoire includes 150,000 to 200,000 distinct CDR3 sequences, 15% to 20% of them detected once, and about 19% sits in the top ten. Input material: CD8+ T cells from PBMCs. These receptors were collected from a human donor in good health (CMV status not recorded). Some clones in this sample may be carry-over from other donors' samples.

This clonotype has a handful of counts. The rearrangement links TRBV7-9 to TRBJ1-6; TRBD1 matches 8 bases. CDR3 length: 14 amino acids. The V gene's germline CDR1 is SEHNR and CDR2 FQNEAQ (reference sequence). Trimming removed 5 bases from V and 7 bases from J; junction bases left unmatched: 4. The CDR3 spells CASSPTGVNSPLHF. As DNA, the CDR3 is TGTGCCAGCAGCCCGACAGGGGTGAATTCACCCCTCCACTTT.

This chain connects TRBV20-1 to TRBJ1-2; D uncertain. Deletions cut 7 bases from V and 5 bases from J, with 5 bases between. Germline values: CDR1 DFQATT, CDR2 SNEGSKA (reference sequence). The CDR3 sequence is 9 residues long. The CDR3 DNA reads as TGCAGTGACCAGTATGGCTACACCTTC. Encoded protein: CSDQYGYTF.

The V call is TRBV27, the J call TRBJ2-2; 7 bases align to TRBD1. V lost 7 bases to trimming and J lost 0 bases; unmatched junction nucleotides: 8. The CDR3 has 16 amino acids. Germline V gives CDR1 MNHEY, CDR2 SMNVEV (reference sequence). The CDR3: CASIPYTGANTGELFF. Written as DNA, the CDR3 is TGTGCCAGCATCCCCTACACAGGGGCGAACACCGGGGAGCTGTTTTTT.

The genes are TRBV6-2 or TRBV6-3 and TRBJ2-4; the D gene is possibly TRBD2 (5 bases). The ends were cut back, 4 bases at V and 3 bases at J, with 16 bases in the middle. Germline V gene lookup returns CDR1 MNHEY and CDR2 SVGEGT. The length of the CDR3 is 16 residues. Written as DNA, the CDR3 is TGTGCCAGCAGTTCCCCCGTACGGGATAGCAAAAACATTCAGTACTTC. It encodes CASSSPVRDSKNIQYF.

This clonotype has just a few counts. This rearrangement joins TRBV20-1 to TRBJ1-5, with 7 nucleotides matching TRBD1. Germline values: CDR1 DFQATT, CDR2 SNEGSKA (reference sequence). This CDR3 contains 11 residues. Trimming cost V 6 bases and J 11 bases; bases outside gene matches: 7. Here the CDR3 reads CSARGGRSQHF. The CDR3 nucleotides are TGCAGTGCCAGGGGGGGAAGGTCCCAGCATTTT.

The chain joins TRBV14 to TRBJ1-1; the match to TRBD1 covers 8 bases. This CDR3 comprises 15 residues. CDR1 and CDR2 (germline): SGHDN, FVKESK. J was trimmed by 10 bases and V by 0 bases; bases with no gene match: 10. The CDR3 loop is CASSQDRVGTGGAFF. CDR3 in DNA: TGTGCCAGCAGCCAAGATAGAGTGGGGACAGGAGGAGCTTTCTTT.

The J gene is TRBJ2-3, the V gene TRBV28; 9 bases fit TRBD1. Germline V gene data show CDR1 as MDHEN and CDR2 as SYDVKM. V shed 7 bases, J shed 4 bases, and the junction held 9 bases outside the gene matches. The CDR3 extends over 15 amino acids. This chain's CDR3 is CASINRDREADTQYF. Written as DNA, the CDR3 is TGTGCCAGCATCAACCGGGACAGGGAGGCAGATACGCAGTATTTT.